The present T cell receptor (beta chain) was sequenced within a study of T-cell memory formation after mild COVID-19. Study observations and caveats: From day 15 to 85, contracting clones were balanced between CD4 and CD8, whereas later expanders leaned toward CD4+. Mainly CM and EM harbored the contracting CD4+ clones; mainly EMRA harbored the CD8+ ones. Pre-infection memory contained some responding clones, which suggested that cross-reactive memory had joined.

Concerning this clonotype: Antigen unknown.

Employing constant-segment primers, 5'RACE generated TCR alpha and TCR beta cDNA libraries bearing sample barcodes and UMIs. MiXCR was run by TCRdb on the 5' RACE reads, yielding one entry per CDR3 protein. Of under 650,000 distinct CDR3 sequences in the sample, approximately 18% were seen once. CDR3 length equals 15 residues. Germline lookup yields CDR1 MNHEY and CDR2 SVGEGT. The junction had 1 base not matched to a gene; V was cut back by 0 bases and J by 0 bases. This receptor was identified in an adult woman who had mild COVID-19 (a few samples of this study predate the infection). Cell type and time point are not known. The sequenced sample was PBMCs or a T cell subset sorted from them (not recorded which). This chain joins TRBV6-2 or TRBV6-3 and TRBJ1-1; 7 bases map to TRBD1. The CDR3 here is CASSYSQGLNTEAFF. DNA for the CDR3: TGTGCCAGCAGTTACTCACAGGGGTTGAACACTGAAGCTTTCTTT.